This TCR beta chain was identified in a study (dated by TCRdb to between 2014 and 2017). Concerning the study at large: Whether tumor-infiltrating Tregs in breast cancer are recruited from blood Tregs or converted in situ from other CD4+ T cell subsets was tested. Broader findings and caveats from the paper: The TCR gene usage of tumor memory CD4+ T cells clustered together with blood and lymph node memory CD4+ cells and with lymph node naive CD4+ cells. Tumor-infiltrating Treg TCR alpha and beta sequences overlapped most with tumor naive CD4+ T cells, then with blood naive CD4+ T cells. Rather than covering whole repertoires, validation in the larger cohort was restricted to a single TCR beta V-J rearrangement.

CDR1 is given as SGHTA and CDR2 as FQGNSA, both from the germline V gene. V is cut by 2 bases and J by 3 bases, and the space between the germline ends is 12 bases. The CDR3 numbers 15 residues from cysteine through phenylalanine. The entry retains the CDR3 DNA only, 45 bases that are in frame from base 1. Full-length TCR variable regions were amplified by 5' RACE PCR with constant-region reverse primers, followed by semi-nested PCR with Nested Universal Primer A. Using the ReliaPrep RNA Cell Miniprep System, total RNA was extracted, and the SMARTer RACE 5'/3' Kit was then used to reverse transcribe the RNA into 5'RACE-ready cDNA. Multiplex adaptors were used to barcode the full-length TCR alpha and beta libraries, which were then sequenced on an Illumina MiSeq. Turning to the authors' computational methods: Sequencing data were pooled across the five patients for each of nine subset-tissue groups and compared by unsupervised clustering of TCR gene usage. Repertoire similarity was calculated with the Morisita-Horn index, weighting shared sequences by their contribution to each repertoire. The public reads were quality trimmed at Q25 with fastp and then assembled into clones with MiXCR by TCRdb, keeping productive beta chains. Each entry merges the rows of one CDR3 protein and shows their most common DNA and genes. These V and J calls derive from TCRdb rather than the authors' analysis. The sample table contains 35,000 to 50,000 distinct CDR3 sequences; only one count was recorded for approximately 30% of them. The ten most abundant clones make up approximately 4.1% of the sample.

CD4+CD45RO+CD25- cells were isolated as memory CD4+ T cells. Tregs, naive and memory CD4+ T cells from tumor, blood and ipsilateral draining lymph nodes of about five breast cancer patients underwent full-length TCR alpha and beta sequencing. Tumor tissue and lymph nodes obtained from ipsilateral axillary dissection were perfused with PBS, minced and then digested with collagenase I and hyaluronidase. Sorted cell populations were confirmed by FACS to exceed 90% purity. As to this clonotype: What antigen it recognizes has not been identified. Nothing much larger sits one base from this clone, and base qualities are not available.

This sequence originates from a female donor with breast cancer. The sequencing input was tumor-infiltrating memory CD4+ T cells sorted from the breast tumor. Interpreted using the paper, the cell subset or site label stands for: memory CD4+ T cells, CD4+CD45RO+CD25-. The V and J segments used are TRBV7-2 and TRBJ2-3; 6 matching bases give a weak D call of TRBD2. The base sequence is TGTGCCAGCAGCTTATTAGCGAGCGGGACAGATACGCAGTATTTT. This gives the protein CASSLLASGTDTQYF.